Following are 11 T cell receptor beta chains from one sample sequenced in a study of CD8+ T cells in alopecia areata. Sequencing relied on a cDNA template that was reverse transcribed from extracted RNA. Clones were read by immunoSEQ multiplex PCR, and TCRdb kept only the in-frame ones, dropping some. This repertoire shows approximately 43,000 clones, just over 65% found once; its top ten account for 21%. As for treatment: oral pan-JAK inhibitor, 5-10 mg twice daily. The material was CD8+ T cells sorted from blood, obtained at week 4, from a patient treated with tofacitinib. These TCRs come from a human donor with alopecia areata.

This clone was seen only a few times. This sequence joins TRBV7-9 and TRBJ1-6; 9 bases map to TRBD1. The CDR3 totals 15 residues. The V segment lost 5 bases and the J segment 9 bases; nucleotides outside the gene matches: 8. Germline CDR1 and CDR2: SEHNR and FQNEAQ (reference sequence). The CDR3 sequence is CASSAIQGAGSPLHF. The CDR3 DNA sequence: TGTGCCAGCAGCGCCATACAGGGGGCTGGTTCACCCCTCCACTTT.

The chain links TRBV4-3 to TRBJ2-7; D perhaps matches TRBD2 (6 bases). Trimming took 1 base from V and 4 from J, leaving 11 bases between them. The CDR3 totals 14 residues. From germline, CDR1 is LGHNA and CDR2 YSLEER. CDR3 amino acids: CASSQGAGPYEQYF. The CDR3 coding sequence is TGCGCCAGCAGCCAAGGGGCGGGACCATACGAGCAGTACTTC.

The V and J genes are TRBV30 and TRBJ1-5; no definite D call. From germline, CDR1 is GTSNPN and CDR2 SVGIG (reference sequence). The CDR3 spans 13 residues. V lost 0 bases and J 5 bases, leaving 8 bases between the germline ends. The CDR3 DNA reads as TGTGCCTGGAGTGTGGCGGGAGATCAGCCCCAGCATTTT. Protein: CAWSVAGDQPQHF.

The chain couples TRBV27 to TRBJ2-3; no firm D call. The CDR3 contains 13 residues. Trimming cost V 5 bases and J 4 bases, with 10 bases left between them. Germline assignment: CDR1 MNHEY and CDR2 SMNVEV (reference sequence). CDR3 nucleotide sequence: TGTGCCAGCAGTCGCCAGGAAGCAGATACGCAGTATTTT. Amino acids: CASSRQEADTQYF.

The rearrangement joins TRBV12-5 to TRBJ1-2, with 8 bases that match TRBD1. Unmatched junction bases numbered 6, after V lost 7 bases and J lost 5 bases. The length of the CDR3 is 13 residues. Looked up from germline, CDR1 is LGHNT and CDR2 is FRNRAP. The CDR3 loop reads CASETGVGYGYTF. CDR3 DNA sequence: TGTGCTAGTGAGACAGGGGTGGGATATGGCTACACCTTC.

The chain is built from TRBV27 and TRBJ1-3; D may be TRBD1 (5 bases). The CDR3 is 15 amino acids. Germline V gene data show CDR1 as MNHEY and CDR2 as SMNVEV (reference sequence). Between the trimmed V and J ends, which lost 0 bases and 0 bases, there was a span of 6 bases. CDR3 residues: CASSLSGVSGNTIYF. CDR3 DNA sequence: TGTGCCAGCAGTTTATCAGGGGTCTCTGGAAACACCATATATTTT.

This chain joins TRBV5-4 and TRBJ2-5; D gene uncertain. The CDR3 sequence is 12 residues long. V lost 0 bases to trimming and J lost 5 bases, with 5 bases between them. From germline, CDR1 is SGHNT and CDR2 YYREEE (reference sequence). DNA for the CDR3: TGTGCCAGCAGCTTGGGAAGGGAGACCCAGTACTTC. Encoded protein: CASSLGRETQYF.

In its sample, this clone was seen a few times. The V call is TRBV29-1, the J call TRBJ2-3; 9 bases are shared with TRBD1. Germline CDR1 is SQVTM and CDR2 is ANQGSEA. The CDR3 is 14 amino acids. Trimming took 7 bases from V and 5 from J; bases not matched to a gene: 10. The CDR3 coding sequence is TGCAGCGCTGAGATACAGGGGGCTGGAGATACGCAGTATTTT. It is translated as CSAEIQGAGDTQYF.

This clone was detected only a few times. The same CDR3 can be traced to other DNA sequences in this sample. This chain links TRBV29-1 with TRBJ2-7; D gene uncertain. From germline, CDR1 is SQVTM and CDR2 ANQGSEA. The CDR3 is 11 residues long. The ends were cut back, 7 bases at V and 0 bases at J, with 7 bases in the middle. Here the CDR3 DNA reads TGCAGCGGCGGTGACTCCTACGAGCAGTACTTC. This encodes CSGGDSYEQYF.

The chain recombines TRBV18 with TRBJ2-7; maybe TRBD2 (5 bases). CDR3 length: 15 residues. The ends were cut back, 3 bases at V and 3 bases at J, with 15 bases in the middle. Looked up from germline, CDR1 is KGHSH and CDR2 is LQKENI. CDR3 nucleotide sequence: TGTGCCAGCTCACCCCCCGAGGGCAAGGTCTACGAGCAGTACTTC. The encoded protein is CASSPPEGKVYEQYF. Together with reference TRBV18 and TRBJ2-7, the CDR3 gives the full variable domain: NAGVMQNPRHLVRRRGQEARLRCSPMKGHSHVYWYRQLPEEGLKFMVYLQKENIIDESGMPKERFSAEFPKEGPSILRIQQVVRGDSAAYFCASSPPEGKVYEQYFGPGTRLTVT.

The rearrangement joins TRBV6-5 to TRBJ2-2; D not resolved. Looked up from germline, CDR1 is MNHEY and CDR2 is SVGAGI. The V and J ends lost 2 bases and 8 bases respectively, with 3 bases between them. This CDR3 region has 11 residues. CDR3 sequence: CASSYGGELFF. CDR3 DNA: TGTGCCAGCAGTTACGGGGGGGAGCTGTTTTTT.